The sequence of this T cell receptor beta chain was determined in a study of monozygotic twins with inflammatory bowel disease. Two nested PCRs, run for roughly 16 and 10 cycles, were applied to TCRalpha and TCRbeta cDNA. No DNA is given; TCRdb re-called the 5' RACE reads and lists each CDR3 protein once. Reported are fewer than 400,000 distinct CDR3 sequences; the ten largest clones contain approximately 5.9%. After skipping T cell sorting, the authors isolated total RNA from whole blood. The CDR3 runs to 15 residues. Germline V gives CDR1 SNHLY, CDR2 FYNNEI. The receptor was isolated from a human donor with ulcerative colitis or Crohn's disease, or a healthy co-twin of an affected twin (not recorded which). The sequenced sample was blood. This chain connects TRBV2 to TRBJ2-6; as DNA is missing, the TRBD1 call by TCRdb cannot be tested. CDR3 in amino acids: CASSGDRAGANVLTF.